These T cell receptor beta chains were read from a single sample in a study of cytomegalovirus exposure and HLA in healthy donors. Sequencing used immunoSEQ multiplex PCR; TCRdb keeps in-frame clones, though not all of them. The sample has 100,000 or so clones, roughly 81% seen once. Input material: PBMCs. Receptors originate from a middle-aged man in good health and CMV-seronegative. CDR3s leave out the opening cysteine and the closing phenylalanine or tryptophan. Each record gives: clone size, J gene, V gene, CDR3 protein. Size is omitted from some rows. Given values are once, few, many or a class for expanded clones.

clone size: NA; J gene: TRBJ2-5; V gene: TRBV5-1; CDR3 protein: ASRGLELSETQY
clone size: NA; J gene: TRBJ2-2; V gene: TRBV9; CDR3 protein: ASSVAGRGGATGELF
clone size: NA; J gene: TRBJ1-5; V gene: TRBV7-8; CDR3 protein: ASSLHGQGGNQPQH
clone size: NA; J gene: TRBJ1-5; V gene: TRBV4-3; CDR3 protein: ASSQGVLDQPQH
clone size: NA; J gene: TRBJ2-1; V gene: TRBV5-5; CDR3 protein: ASSPGLVGANEQF
clone size: few; J gene: TRBJ2-7; V gene: TRBV6-6; CDR3 protein: ASSHDRLSGEQY
clone size: NA; J gene: TRBJ2-7; V gene: TRBV6-6; CDR3 protein: ASSRMEDGSYEQY
clone size: NA; J gene: TRBJ1-5; V gene: TRBV18; CDR3 protein: ASSPPGGNQPQH
clone size: NA; J gene: TRBJ2-7; V gene: TRBV10-3; CDR3 protein: AISRQGDSPQY
clone size: NA; J gene: TRBJ2-7; V gene: TRBV4-1; CDR3 protein: ASSVGQGPTPYEQY
clone size: NA; J gene: TRBJ1-5; V gene: TRBV2; CDR3 protein: ASSATDSNQPQH
clone size: NA; J gene: TRBJ1-1; V gene: TRBV5-1; CDR3 protein: ASSRIQGAATEAF
clone size: NA; J gene: TRBJ2-7; V gene: TRBV2; CDR3 protein: ASGTAYEQY
clone size: once; J gene: TRBJ1-6; V gene: TRBV19; CDR3 protein: ASSMGQGEVPLH
clone size: NA; J gene: TRBJ1-1; V gene: TRBV19; CDR3 protein: ASSAQTAEAF
clone size: NA; J gene: TRBJ2-2; V gene: TRBV19; CDR3 protein: ASSIRTGISTGELF